One sample yielded the 30 T cell receptor beta chains listed below, sequenced in a study of OX40 agonist ivuxolimab in advanced cancers. Libraries were prepared by immunoSEQ multiplex PCR; TCRdb keeps only in-frame clonotypes and omits some of them. The sample shows 35,000 to 45,000 clones, 76% of them seen only once. Here the sequenced sample was CD4+ or CD8+ T cells sorted from blood, taken in a trial of the OX40 agonist ivuxolimab. The receptors here all came from an adult with an advanced solid tumor such as melanoma, head and neck, liver or kidney cancer.

The genes are TRBV10-2 and TRBJ1-1; no definite D call. CDR1 and CDR2 (germline): WSHSY, SAAADI. V was shortened by 3 bases and J by 1 base, with 9 bases between the two germline ends. This CDR3 region has 14 residues. The CDR3 DNA follows: TGCGCCAGCAGTGAAGTACGGGGGAACACTGAAGCTTTCTTT. This sequence encodes CASSEVRGNTEAFF.

CDR3: CASRSTRDLKNTGELFF. The CDR3 bases are TGTGCCAGCAGAAGTACCCGGGACTTGAAGAACACCGGGGAGCTGTTTTTT. This sequence joins TRBV7-8 and TRBJ2-2; a possible D gene is TRBD2 (6 bases). Trimming took 6 bases from V and 1 from J, leaving 18 bases between them. Germline assignment: CDR1 SGHVS and CDR2 FQNEAQ. The CDR3 sequence is 17 residues long.

This chain joins TRBV7-9 and TRBJ1-1; D possibly corresponds to TRBD1 (6 bases). The CDR3 extends over 15 amino acids. Germline V CDR1 and CDR2: SEHNR, FQNEAQ (reference sequence). V was shortened by 3 bases and J by 5 bases, with 16 bases between the two germline ends. The chain's CDR3 is CASSFGWGLGTEAFF. DNA for the CDR3: TGTGCCAGCAGCTTTGGGTGGGGGCTCGGTACTGAAGCTTTCTTT.

The chain combines TRBV6-1 with TRBJ2-5, with 8 nucleotides matching TRBD2. This CDR3 has 15 amino acids. Looked up from germline, CDR1 is MNHNS and CDR2 is SASEGT. V shed 3 bases, J shed 6 bases, and the junction held 9 bases outside the gene matches. The CDR3 nucleotides are TGTGCCAGCAGTGAGGGCGGGAGGCTAGAAAAGACCCAGTACTTC. Amino acid sequence: CASSEGGRLEKTQYF.

V gene TRBV11-2 combines with J gene TRBJ2-3; D is perhaps TRBD2 (6 bases). The germline V gene encodes CDR1 SGHAT and CDR2 FQNNGV. CDR3 length: 14 residues. Trimming removed 4 bases from V and 1 base from J, with 9 bases in between. The CDR3 bases are TGTGCCAGCAGCTACGGGGGTCGCACAGATACGCAGTATTTT. Its protein is CASSYGGRTDTQYF.

The chain combines TRBV10-3 with TRBJ1-5; TRBD1 aligns across 8 bases. Germline V gene lookup returns CDR1 ENHRY and CDR2 SYGVKD. V gave up 2 bases and J gave up 6 bases; unmatched junction bases: 6. This CDR3 has 15 residues. In DNA, the CDR3 is TGTGCCATCAGTGAGACGGGACAGGTCAGTCAGCCCCAGCATTTT. This sequence encodes CAISETGQVSQPQHF.

The J gene is TRBJ2-2, the V gene TRBV30; D is undetermined. Germline CDR1 is GTSNPN and CDR2 is SVGIG (reference sequence). V gave up 4 bases and J gave up 1 base, with 7 bases separating them. The CDR3 has 13 amino acids. The CDR3 reads CAWIRQNTGELFF. The CDR3 bases are TGTGCCTGGATCCGACAGAACACCGGGGAGCTGTTTTTT.

This clone has more than one count but fewer than ten. This sequence joins TRBV5-1 and TRBJ2-3; D is undetermined. V was cut by 0 bases and J by 5 bases, with 13 bases left in between. This CDR3 contains 15 residues. Germline V gene sequence: CDR1 SGHRS, CDR2 YFSETQ. The CDR3 reads CASSLGGQPIDTQYF. CDR3 in DNA: TGCGCCAGCAGCTTGGGCGGCCAACCGATAGATACGCAGTATTTT.

In this sample, this clone turned up a few times. V is TRBV30 and J is TRBJ1-5; no clear D gene. The CDR3 spans 13 residues. Germline assignment: CDR1 GTSNPN and CDR2 SVGIG (reference sequence). V lost 0 bases to trimming and J lost 5 bases, with 8 bases between them. The CDR3 spells CAWSVSHDQPQHF. Here the CDR3 DNA reads TGTGCCTGGAGTGTATCCCATGATCAGCCCCAGCATTTT.

This clone was seen a few times. The chain links TRBV7-2 to TRBJ1-1, with TRBD1 matching 11 bases. CDR1 and CDR2 from the germline V gene are SGHTA and FQGNSA. V lost 0 bases and J lost 11; bases outside the gene matches: 5. The CDR3 sequence is 14 residues long. In nucleotides, the CDR3 is TGTGCCAGCAGCTTAGCGTGGACAGGGGGCGTCGCTTTCTTT. Translating it yields CASSLAWTGGVAFF.

The J gene is TRBJ1-1, the V gene TRBV2; D unclear. The germline V gene has CDR1 SNHLY and CDR2 FYNNEI. The V gene lost 4 bases and the J gene lost 2 bases, with 17 bases spanning the gap. This CDR3 region has 16 residues. CDR3 sequence reads: CASSVGPGSPNTEAFF. DNA of the CDR3: TGTGCCAGCAGTGTTGGTCCGGGCAGTCCCAACACTGAAGCTTTCTTT.

This clone appeared a few times. The chain couples TRBV11-1 to TRBJ2-3, with no clear D. V was cut by 6 bases and J by 5 bases, with 12 bases left in between. The CDR3 runs to 13 residues. Germline CDR1 SGHAT, CDR2 FQDESV (reference sequence). The CDR3 reads CASSLPLGDTQYF. The CDR3 bases are TGTGCCAGCAGTCTTCCACTTGGAGATACGCAGTATTTT.

The chain is built from TRBV2 and TRBJ1-6; D is ambiguous. The CDR3 covers 13 residues. CDR1 SNHLY and CDR2 FYNNEI come from the germline V gene. Trimming stripped 7 bases from V and 5 bases from J, with 9 bases between. The CDR3 DNA sequence: TGTGCCAGCACGGTGGATAATAATTCACCCCTCCACTTT. Translating it yields CASTVDNNSPLHF.

The V gene is TRBV6-5, the J gene TRBJ1-2; D is unresolved. The CDR3 runs to 13 residues. Trimming removed 2 bases at V and 6 bases at J, with 10 bases between. Germline loops: CDR1 MNHEY, CDR2 SVGAGI. CDR3 coding DNA: TGTGCCAGCAGTTACGACGGGGTGAATGGCTACACCTTC. This sequence encodes CASSYDGVNGYTF.

This chain connects TRBV6-1 to TRBJ1-5, with TRBD1 matching 7 bases. Germline V gene lookup returns CDR1 MNHNS and CDR2 SASEGT. V shed 7 bases and J 3 bases; nucleotides not matched to a gene: 6. This CDR3 has 14 amino acids. For the CDR3, the DNA is TGTGCCAGCACTATGACAGGGAACAATCAGCCCCAGCATTTT. Protein sequence: CASTMTGNNQPQHF.

The chain uses TRBV18 and TRBJ2-1; TRBD2 matches at 9 bases. Per germline, CDR1 KGHSH and CDR2 LQKENI. This CDR3 is 16 amino acids long. The V and J ends lost 2 bases and 6 bases, in that order; junction bases with no gene match: 8. CDR3 coding DNA: TGTGCCAGCTCACCAGGGTCTAGCGGGGCTAGCAATGAGCAGTTCTTC. This codes for CASSPGSSGASNEQFF.

The V gene is TRBV4-2, the J gene TRBJ2-2; 10 bases agree with TRBD2. The CDR3 has 20 amino acids. Losses at the gene ends were 0 bases for V and 5 bases for J; bases not matched to a gene: 15. From germline, CDR1 is LGHNA and CDR2 YNFKEQ. The CDR3, as DNA: TGTGCCAGCAGCCAAGATCGGGCTAGCGGGGGACCCACGGGGACCGGGGAGCTGTTTTTT. Translated: CASSQDRASGGPTGTGELFF.

The chain combines TRBV7-9 with TRBJ1-2, with TRBD1 matching 10 bases. CDR3 size: 14 residues. Losses at the gene ends were 5 bases for V and 4 bases for J; bases not matched to a gene: 4. Germline CDR1 SEHNR, CDR2 FQNEAQ (reference sequence). As DNA, the CDR3 is TGTGCCAGCAGCCCCGGACAGGGGGTCTATGGCTACACCTTC. Its protein is CASSPGQGVYGYTF.

This clone has a handful of counts. The V call is TRBV29-1, the J call TRBJ1-5, with TRBD1 identical over 9 bases. The V segment lost 4 bases and the J segment 11 bases; nucleotides outside the gene matches: 6. There are 12 residues in the CDR3. Germline-derived CDR1 and CDR2 are SQVTM and ANQGSEA. The CDR3 loop reads CSVVEDRGAQHF. The CDR3 DNA follows: TGCAGCGTTGTCGAGGACAGGGGAGCCCAGCATTTT.

This sequence joins TRBV4-2 and TRBJ2-6; D is unclear. Trimming shortened V by 4 bases and J by 2 bases, and 12 bases separated the two germline ends. The CDR3 extends over 16 amino acids. The germline gives CDR1 LGHNA, CDR2 YNFKEQ. CDR3 sequence (DNA): TGTGCCAGCAGCCTAACTACGGGTACTGGGGCCAACGTCCTGACTTTC. Translation gives CASSLTTGTGANVLTF.

This clone was picked up a small number of times. The rearrangement joins TRBV9 to TRBJ1-2, with a possible D match to TRBD1 (6 bases). The CDR3 is 13 residues long. Germline lookup yields CDR1 SGDLS and CDR2 YYNGEE. The V gene lost 0 bases and the J gene lost 5 bases, with 8 bases spanning the gap. CDR3 DNA: TGTGCCAGCAGCGTAGGTAGGGGGTATGGCTACACCTTC. Translated: CASSVGRGYGYTF.

V gene TRBV4-1 combines with J gene TRBJ2-7; D is possibly TRBD2 (5 bases). The CDR3 runs 16 residues. Germline loops: CDR1 MGHRA, CDR2 YSYEKL. Trimming cost V 0 bases and J 7 bases, with 19 bases left between them. The CDR3 DNA sequence: TGCGCCAGCAGCCAAGATATAGGACTCCTTCCGGGAGAGCAGTACTTC. Protein product: CASSQDIGLLPGEQYF.

This chain uses TRBV28 with TRBJ2-7, with D tentatively TRBD1 (6 bases). CDR1 is MDHEN, CDR2 SYDVKM, per germline. Deletions cut 5 bases from V and 5 bases from J, with 19 bases between. The CDR3 runs 15 residues. The CDR3 loop is CASSAPGTKGDEQYF. As DNA, the CDR3 is TGTGCCAGCAGTGCCCCCGGGACAAAAGGGGACGAGCAGTACTTC.

The J gene is TRBJ2-7, the V gene TRBV4-2; 14 bases fit TRBD2. Germline CDR1 LGHNA, CDR2 YNFKEQ. V shed 4 bases, J shed 0 bases, and the junction held 8 bases outside the gene matches. CDR3 length: 18 amino acids. The CDR3 nucleotides read TGTGCCAGCAGCCTCCAGGGGACTAGCGGGGGCCTCTCCTACGAGCAGTACTTC. This encodes CASSLQGTSGGLSYEQYF.

V is TRBV4-1 and J is TRBJ1-5; 10 positions match TRBD1. The germline CDR1 and CDR2 sequences are MGHRA and YSYEKL. CDR3 length: 16 amino acids. Germline trimming cut 2 bases from V and 7 bases from J; bases unmatched to any gene: 8. Here the CDR3 reads CASSQPRTGGTQPQHF. The CDR3 region has the DNA TGCGCCAGCAGCCAACCTAGGACAGGGGGTACACAGCCCCAGCATTTT.

V usage is TRBV4-2 and J usage is TRBJ2-1, with 13 bases fitting TRBD2. The CDR3 is 18 amino acids. Per the germline V gene, CDR1 is LGHNA and CDR2 is YNFKEQ. V shed 4 bases, J shed 0 bases, and the junction held 6 bases outside the gene matches. The CDR3 sequence is CASSRGLAGDRSYNEQFF. As DNA, the CDR3 is TGTGCCAGCAGCCGAGGACTAGCGGGGGACCGCTCCTACAATGAGCAGTTCTTC.

The gene calls are TRBV7-9 and TRBJ2-3; TRBD1 might be the D (5 bases). The V and J ends lost 1 base and 4 bases respectively, with 12 bases between them. The CDR3 totals 15 residues. The V gene's germline CDR1 is SEHNR and CDR2 FQNEAQ (reference sequence). The CDR3 loop reads CASSLVLGVSDTQYF. The CDR3 DNA sequence: TGTGCCAGCAGCTTAGTGCTAGGGGTGTCAGATACGCAGTATTTT.

V gene TRBV18 combines with J gene TRBJ1-6; the D gene is possibly TRBD1 (6 bases). The germline V and J ends were trimmed by 3 bases and 0 bases, with 15 bases remaining between them. Germline V lookup: CDR1 KGHSH, CDR2 LQKENI. The CDR3 is 18 residues long. DNA of the CDR3: TGTGCCAGCTCACCCCAGGGTCAACAGGGCTCCTATAATTCACCCCTCCACTTT. Translation: CASSPQGQQGSYNSPLHF.

This chain joins TRBV5-6 and TRBJ2-5; 7 bases match TRBD1. Losses at the gene ends were 2 bases for V and 3 bases for J; bases not matched to a gene: 4. The germline gives CDR1 SGHDT, CDR2 YYEEEE. The CDR3 totals 14 residues. CDR3 in amino acids: CASSFSGTEETQYF. Written as DNA, the CDR3 is TGTGCCAGCAGCTTCTCCGGGACAGAAGAGACCCAGTACTTC.

The V call is TRBV11-2, the J call TRBJ1-1, with a possible D match to TRBD1 (6 bases). Germline V gene data show CDR1 as SGHAT and CDR2 as FQNNGV. V dropped 4 bases and J dropped 8 bases, with 17 bases sitting between them. This CDR3 spans 14 amino acids. The CDR3, as DNA: TGTGCCAGCAGCTACCTCCGGGACAATGCAGAAGCTTTCTTT. Translation: CASSYLRDNAEAFF.